A selection of T cell receptor beta chains follows, all from one sample in a study of PD-1 blockade in classical Hodgkin lymphoma. Profiled with immunoSEQ multiplex PCR; TCRdb holds only in-frame clones, not every one. Here the sample spans roughly 60,000 clones, roughly 90% being singletons. Here the sequenced sample was peripheral blood mononuclear cells (PBMCs), taken at baseline. These receptors came from a human donor with classical Hodgkin lymphoma. Both conserved end residues are trimmed from each CDR3.

>TRBV11-1
ASSLGAGGELF
>TRBV7-8
ASSPRVLTLAGGRYEQY
>TRBV4-1
ASSQDEYREETDTQY
>TRBV7-9
ASSEPAAYEQY
>TRBV11-2
ASSYGLGSDGYT
>TRBV28
ASRRQGSYGYT
>TRBV6-6
ASSSTGTGVTDTQY
>TRBV29-1
SVRRPFTDTQY
>TRBV29-1
SVLGRWETQY
>TRBV27
ASIQGLTGELF
>TRBV10-3
ANSYGAGTDTQY
>TRBV5-6
ASSRTTPYNEQF
>TRBV7-6
ASSLAGGQETQY
>TRBV5-1
ASSLSTGLNEQY
>TRBV7-6
ASSVGHLNTEAF
>TRBV28
ASSILAGGPGNEQF
>TRBV10-2
ASSESLRSGGPRNTDTQY
>TRBV4-1
ASSQEGTDTQY
>TRBV5-4
ASSWGGPQETQY
>TRBV7-6
ATKYSPASTDTQY
>TRBV5-1
ASSISAGTSKETQY
>TRBV4-1
ASSPPFPGSLAKNIQY
>TRBV7-2
ASSPRTLMNTEAF
>TRBV27
ASSPVLQGVENSPLH
>TRBV7-8
ASSPSTVMGGSPYNEQF
>TRBV27
ASALGGAYEQY
>TRBV18
ASSPPFGLAGETQY
>TRBV6-5
ASRRDRQGALEQY
>TRBV19
ASRPGLAIDTQY
>TRBV5-1
ASSLALAGGQETQY
>TRBV5-1
ASSLLAGNQETQY
>TRBV28
ASSLQTGNYGYT
>TRBV7-9
ASSRTDQETQY
>TRBV11-2
ASSLESLNEQF
>TRBV18
ASSPGETQY
>TRBV5-1
ASSPRTGQAYEQY
>TRBV7-9
ASSPGLAQDTQY
>TRBV7-2
ASSLELAGELF
>TRBV7-3
ASSPQSAGGPQF
>TRBV7-3
ASSHSGSSYNEQF
>TRBV11-2
ASSLDRVNQPQH
>TRBV7-8
ASSLDEGGRPYEQY
>TRBV6-6
ASSSRVSPLH
>TRBV4-2
ASSPGQAWGDNTGELF
>TRBV4-1
ASSPHTGELF
>TRBV5-6
ASSWQETQY
>TRBV19
ASSIAAGMNTEAF
>TRBV28
ASSPTRAISADTQY
>TRBV30
AWSVGSSGNNQPQH
>TRBV11-3
ASSPTGADTQY
>TRBV7-2
ASSYLRTSPLSYNEQF
>TRBV18
ASSQKGSGEQF
>TRBV11-2
ASSLEAARGSPLH
>TRBV27
ASMGHGGEVTGELF
>TRBV5-1
ASSLGGPTSTDTQY
>TRBV28
ASSSGQGYEQY
>TRBV5-1
ASSFTRDEQY